This TCR beta chain originates from a study of OX40 agonist ivuxolimab in advanced cancers. Study as a whole: In three patients, partial responses were observed, one with hepatocellular carcinoma and two with cutaneous melanoma.

Germline-derived CDR1 and CDR2 are MNHEY and SVGAGI. Trimming removed 5 bases from V and 2 bases from J, with 2 bases in between. The CDR3 is 11 residues long. For this clone: Its specificity is unknown.

General study results and limits: Partial responders treated at 0.1-3.0 mg/kg exhibited clonal expansion among the lowest measured. Mean expanded clone counts were higher in CD8+ than CD4+ T cells.

Prior autoimmune disease or systemic immunosuppression barred patients. Here immunoSEQ multiplex PCR was the method, and the copy in TCRdb shows in-frame clones only, minus some. The sample yields 70,000 to 95,000 clones, about 91% seen once. Sequenced material: CD4+ or CD8+ T cells sorted from blood, taken in a trial of the OX40 agonist ivuxolimab. The chain recombines TRBV6-5 with TRBJ2-3; unclear D gene. This receptor was taken from an adult with an advanced solid tumor such as melanoma, head and neck, liver or kidney cancer. CDR3 sequence: CASSTTDTQYF. The CDR3 DNA reads as TGTGCCAGCAGTACCACAGATACGCAGTATTTT.